Listed here are 14 T cell receptor beta chains from one sample, sequenced in a study of blood T cell repertoires in COVID-19. Generated by immunoSEQ multiplex PCR, the TCRdb table keeps only in-frame clones and is missing some. The sample has about 240,000 clones; about 90% are singletons. The sample consisted of peripheral blood. The receptors were sampled from a man in his sixties who had recovered from COVID-19.

This chain joins TRBV9 and TRBJ2-1, with 12 bases that match TRBD2. CDR1 is SGDLS, CDR2 YYNGEE, per germline. This CDR3 has 16 residues. Trimming removed 4 bases from V and 5 bases from J; junction bases left unmatched: 7. The CDR3 here is CASSNRLAGDNNEQFF. The CDR3 DNA reads as TGTGCCAGCAGCAACCGACTAGCGGGGGATAACAATGAGCAGTTCTTC. The variable domain in full, with the rest retrieved from reference TRBV9 and TRBJ2-1, is DSGVTQTPKHLITATGQRVTLRCSPRSGDLSVYWYQQSLDQGLQFLIQYYNGEERAKGNILERFSAQQFPDLHSELNLSSLELGDSALYFCASSNRLAGDNNEQFFGPGTRLTVL.

The rearrangement uses TRBV3-1 (or the pseudogene TRBV3-2) and TRBJ2-1, with TRBD1 as a possible D gene (6 bases). V was shortened by 4 bases and J by 14 bases, with 15 bases between the two germline ends. Germline CDR1 and CDR2: LGHDT and YNNKEL (reference sequence). This CDR3 is built from 12 residues. CDR3 protein: CASSRLRQDKFF. The CDR3 DNA follows: TGTGCCAGCAGCCGTCTAAGACAGGACAAGTTCTTC.

This chain links TRBV9 with TRBJ2-5; D not certain. Trimming shortened V by 3 bases and J by 2 bases, and 11 bases separated the two germline ends. Per the germline V gene, CDR1 is SGDLS and CDR2 is YYNGEE. CDR3 length: 14 residues. CDR3 nucleotide sequence: TGTGCCAGCAGCGGAGGCATGATACAAGAGACCCAGTACTTC. Translating gives CASSGGMIQETQYF.

The V call is TRBV27, the J call TRBJ1-2, with D possibly matching TRBD1 (5 bases). Germline values: CDR1 MNHEY, CDR2 SMNVEV (reference sequence). V was trimmed by 5 bases and J by 0 bases, leaving 16 bases between them. The CDR3 extends over 16 amino acids. In nucleotides, the CDR3 is TGTGCCAGCAGTCGGGGGAGGGCGGGAGCTAACTATGGCTACACCTTC. Amino acids: CASSRGRAGANYGYTF.

CDR3 sequence (DNA): TGTGCCAGTAGTCCCGGACAGGGGGACGCGTTCTTC. Encoded protein: CASSPGQGDAFF. The chain is built from TRBV19 and TRBJ2-1; the match to TRBD1 covers 10 bases. The CDR3 consists of 12 residues. The trim removed 5 bases at V and 15 bases at J, leaving 7 bases unmatched. From germline, CDR1 is LNHDA and CDR2 SQIVND (reference sequence).

This chain joins TRBV9 and TRBJ2-4; 8 nucleotides align to TRBD2. V shed 4 bases and J 6 bases; nucleotides not matched to a gene: 3. The V gene's germline CDR1 is SGDLS and CDR2 YYNGEE. The CDR3 runs to 13 residues. The CDR3 nucleotides read TGTGCCAGCAGCCCCGGACTAGCAAACATTCAGTACTTC. This codes for CASSPGLANIQYF.

The chain combines TRBV5-6 with TRBJ1-1; no clear D. Germline-derived CDR1 and CDR2 are SGHDT and YYEEEE. V was pared by 0 bases and J by 1 base, with 7 bases between. The CDR3 loop spans 14 amino acids. This CDR3 reads CASSLVSTNTEAFF. CDR3 DNA: TGTGCCAGCAGCTTGGTTTCTACGAACACTGAAGCTTTCTTT.

CDR3 DNA: TGTGCCAGCAGTTACTCGAGCCACCTCGAGCAGTACGTC. The encoded protein is CASSYSSHLEQYV. The rearrangement uses TRBV6-8 and TRBJ2-7; D unresolved. This CDR3 is 13 amino acids long. Germline V lookup: CDR1 MNHGY, CDR2 SAAAGT. V lost 0 bases and J 6 bases, leaving 9 bases between the germline ends.

CDR3 sequence: CASSGRPTSYEQYV. CDR3 sequence (DNA): TGTGCCAGCAGTGGCAGGCCCACCTCCTACGAGCAGTACGTC. This chain joins TRBV2 and TRBJ2-7, with D unclear. The ends were cut back, 4 bases at V and 0 bases at J, with 10 bases in the middle. CDR1 and CDR2 from the germline V gene are SNHLY and FYNNEI. The CDR3 extends over 14 amino acids.

V and J are TRBV18 and TRBJ2-1; TRBD1 matches at 12 bases. Looked up from germline, CDR1 is KGHSH and CDR2 is LQKENI. Unmatched junction bases numbered 5, after V lost 3 bases and J lost 8 bases. CDR3 length: 15 amino acids. CDR3 nucleotide sequence: TGTGCCAGCTCACCCCCGGGACAGGGGGCCTATGAGCAGTTCTTC. This codes for CASSPPGQGAYEQFF.

The chain couples TRBV11-2 to TRBJ2-5, with a tentative D call TRBD2 (7 bases). The V and J ends lost 1 base and 5 bases respectively, with 14 bases between them. Germline V gene data show CDR1 as SGHAT and CDR2 as FQNNGV. This CDR3 contains 15 residues. For the CDR3, the DNA is TGTGCCAGCAGCTTAGGGGGGGGGCCTTTGGAGACCCAGTACTTC. This sequence encodes CASSLGGGPLETQYF.

J is TRBJ1-6 and V is TRBV5-8; maybe TRBD1 (5 bases). The V gene's germline CDR1 is SGHTS and CDR2 YDEGEE. The CDR3 consists of 13 residues. Trimming shortened V by 2 bases and J by 7 bases, and 7 bases separated the two germline ends. The DNA of the CDR3 is TGTGCCAGCAGCTTTAACAGGAATTCACCCCTCCACTTT. Amino acid sequence: CASSFNRNSPLHF.

The chain combines TRBV7-8 with TRBJ2-7; possibly TRBD1 for D (5 bases). Trimming shortened V by 4 bases and J by 3 bases, and 22 bases separated the two germline ends. Germline values: CDR1 SGHVS, CDR2 FQNEAQ. There are 17 residues in the CDR3. Here the CDR3 DNA reads TGTGCCAGCAGCTCCATCCCAAACCCGACAGATAACTACGAGCAGTACTTC. It is translated as CASSSIPNPTDNYEQYF.

The CDR3, as DNA: TGTGCCAGCAGTTGGGACAGGGGCCAGCCCCAGCATTTT. Its protein is CASSWDRGQPQHF. This chain joins TRBV6-5 and TRBJ1-5; 10 bases agree with TRBD1. Looked up from germline, CDR1 is MNHEY and CDR2 is SVGAGI. J lost 7 bases, V lost 4 bases, and 1 base had no gene match. This CDR3 is built from 13 residues.